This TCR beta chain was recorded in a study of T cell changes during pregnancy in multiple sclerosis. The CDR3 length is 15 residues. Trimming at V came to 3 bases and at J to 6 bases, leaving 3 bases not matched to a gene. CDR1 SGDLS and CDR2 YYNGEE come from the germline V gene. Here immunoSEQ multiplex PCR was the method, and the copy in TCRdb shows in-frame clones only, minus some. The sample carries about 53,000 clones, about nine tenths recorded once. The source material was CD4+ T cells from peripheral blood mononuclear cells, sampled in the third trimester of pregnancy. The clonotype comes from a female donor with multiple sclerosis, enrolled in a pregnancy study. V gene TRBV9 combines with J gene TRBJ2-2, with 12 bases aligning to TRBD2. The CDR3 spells CASSALAGGPGELFF. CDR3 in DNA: TGTGCCAGCAGCGCCCTAGCGGGGGGGCCCGGGGAGCTGTTTTTT.